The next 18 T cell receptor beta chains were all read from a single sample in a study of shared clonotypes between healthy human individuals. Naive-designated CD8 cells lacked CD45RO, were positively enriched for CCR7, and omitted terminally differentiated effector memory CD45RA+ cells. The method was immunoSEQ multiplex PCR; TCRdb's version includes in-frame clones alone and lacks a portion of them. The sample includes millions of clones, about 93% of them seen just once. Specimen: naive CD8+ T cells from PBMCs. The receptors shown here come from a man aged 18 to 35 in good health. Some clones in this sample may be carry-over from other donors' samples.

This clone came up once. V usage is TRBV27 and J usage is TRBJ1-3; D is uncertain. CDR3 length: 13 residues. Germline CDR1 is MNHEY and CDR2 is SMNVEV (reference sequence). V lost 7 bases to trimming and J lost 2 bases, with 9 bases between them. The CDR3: CASKQTPGNTIYF. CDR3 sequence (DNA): TGTGCCAGCAAACAAACCCCTGGAAACACCATATATTTT.

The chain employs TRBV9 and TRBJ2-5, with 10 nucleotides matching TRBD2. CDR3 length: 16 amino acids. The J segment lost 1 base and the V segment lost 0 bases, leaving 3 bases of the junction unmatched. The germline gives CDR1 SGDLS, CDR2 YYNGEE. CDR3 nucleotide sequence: TGTGCCAGCAGCGTAGCCAGCGGGAGGGCCCAAGAGACCCAGTACTTC. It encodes CASSVASGRAQETQYF.

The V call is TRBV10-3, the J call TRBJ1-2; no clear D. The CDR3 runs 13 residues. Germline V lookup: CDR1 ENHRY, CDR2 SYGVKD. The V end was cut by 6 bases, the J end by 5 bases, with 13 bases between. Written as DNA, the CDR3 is TGTGCCATCAGCCCTTCTGGAGGTTATGGCTACACCTTC. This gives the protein CAISPSGGYGYTF.

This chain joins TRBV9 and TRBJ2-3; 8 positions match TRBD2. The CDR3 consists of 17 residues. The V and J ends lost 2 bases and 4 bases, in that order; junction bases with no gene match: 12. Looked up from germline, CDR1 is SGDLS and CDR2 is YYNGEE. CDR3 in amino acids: CASSVPTGGGSADTQYF. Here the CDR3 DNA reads TGTGCCAGCAGCGTCCCAACGGGGGGGGGAAGTGCAGATACGCAGTATTTT. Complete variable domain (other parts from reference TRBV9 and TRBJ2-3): DSGVTQTPKHLITATGQRVTLRCSPRSGDLSVYWYQQSLDQGLQFLIQYYNGEERAKGNILERFSAQQFPDLHSELNLSSLELGDSALYFCASSVPTGGGSADTQYFGPGTRLTVL.

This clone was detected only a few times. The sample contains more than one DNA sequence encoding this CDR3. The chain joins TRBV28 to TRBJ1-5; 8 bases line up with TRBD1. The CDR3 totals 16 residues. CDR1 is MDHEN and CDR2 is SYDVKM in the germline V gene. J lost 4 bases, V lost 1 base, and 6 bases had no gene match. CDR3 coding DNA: TGTGCCAGCAGTTTATTGGGACAGGAGGGGAATCAGCCCCAGCATTTT. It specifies CASSLLGQEGNQPQHF.

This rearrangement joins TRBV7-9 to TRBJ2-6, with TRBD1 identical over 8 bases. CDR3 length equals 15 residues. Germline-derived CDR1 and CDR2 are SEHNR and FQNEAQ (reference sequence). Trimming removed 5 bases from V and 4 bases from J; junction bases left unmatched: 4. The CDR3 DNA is TGTGCCAGCAGCCCCAGGGGGCGAGGGGCCAACGTCCTGACTTTC. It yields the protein CASSPRGRGANVLTF. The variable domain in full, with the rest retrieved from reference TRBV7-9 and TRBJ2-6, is DTGVSQNPRHKITKRGQNVTFRCDPISEHNRLYWYRQTLGQGPEFLTYFQNEAQLEKSRLLSDRFSAERPKGSFSTLEIQRTEQGDSAMYLCASSPRGRGANVLTFGAGSRLTVL.

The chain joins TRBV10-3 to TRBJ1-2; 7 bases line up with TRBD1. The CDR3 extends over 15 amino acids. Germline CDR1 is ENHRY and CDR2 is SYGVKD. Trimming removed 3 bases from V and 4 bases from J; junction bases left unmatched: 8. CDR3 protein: CAISESLTGTYGYTF. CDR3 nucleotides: TGTGCCATCAGTGAATCTTTGACAGGGACCTATGGCTACACCTTC.

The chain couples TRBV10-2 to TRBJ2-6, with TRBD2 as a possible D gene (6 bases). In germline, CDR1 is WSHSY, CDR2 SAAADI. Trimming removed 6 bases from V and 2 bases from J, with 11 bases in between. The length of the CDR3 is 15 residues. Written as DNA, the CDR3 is TGCGCCAGCAGAGCTAGCGCTGCTGGGGCCAACGTCCTGACTTTC. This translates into CASRASAAGANVLTF.

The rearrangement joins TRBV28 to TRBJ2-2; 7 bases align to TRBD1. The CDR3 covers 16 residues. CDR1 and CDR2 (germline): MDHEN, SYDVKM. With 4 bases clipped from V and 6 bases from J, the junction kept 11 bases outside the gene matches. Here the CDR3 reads CASSSLYRGYAGELFF. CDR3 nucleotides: TGTGCCAGCAGTTCCCTCTACAGGGGTTACGCCGGGGAGCTGTTTTTT.

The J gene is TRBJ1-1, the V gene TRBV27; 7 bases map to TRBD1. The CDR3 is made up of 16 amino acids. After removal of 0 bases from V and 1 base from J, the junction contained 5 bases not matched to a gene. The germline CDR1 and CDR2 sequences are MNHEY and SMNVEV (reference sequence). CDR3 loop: CASSLSGGEGNTEAFF. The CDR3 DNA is TGTGCCAGCAGTTTATCAGGGGGCGAGGGGAACACTGAAGCTTTCTTT.

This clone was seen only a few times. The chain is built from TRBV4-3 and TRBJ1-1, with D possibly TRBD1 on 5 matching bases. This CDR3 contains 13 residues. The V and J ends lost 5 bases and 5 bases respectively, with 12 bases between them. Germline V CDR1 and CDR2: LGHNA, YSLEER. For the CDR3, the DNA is TGCGCCAGCAGCACTACAGGAAGGACTGAAGCTTTCTTT. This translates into CASSTTGRTEAFF.

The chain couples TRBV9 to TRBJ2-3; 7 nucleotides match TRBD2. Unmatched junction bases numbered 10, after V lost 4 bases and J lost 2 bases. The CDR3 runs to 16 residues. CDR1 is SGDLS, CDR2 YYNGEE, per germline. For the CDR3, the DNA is TGTGCCAGCAGCCCTCAACTTAGCGGGTTCACAGATACGCAGTATTTT. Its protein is CASSPQLSGFTDTQYF.

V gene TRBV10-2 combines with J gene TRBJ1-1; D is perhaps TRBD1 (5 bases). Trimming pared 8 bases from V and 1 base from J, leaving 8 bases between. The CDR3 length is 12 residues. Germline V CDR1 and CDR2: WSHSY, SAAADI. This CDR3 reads CASADRNTEAFF. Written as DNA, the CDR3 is TGCGCCAGCGCCGACAGGAACACTGAAGCTTTCTTT.

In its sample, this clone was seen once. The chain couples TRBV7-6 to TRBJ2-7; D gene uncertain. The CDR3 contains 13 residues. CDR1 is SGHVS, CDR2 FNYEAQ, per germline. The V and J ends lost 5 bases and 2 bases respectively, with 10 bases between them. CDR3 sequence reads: CASSPEVPYEQYF. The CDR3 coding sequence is TGTGCCAGCAGCCCCGAGGTTCCCTACGAGCAGTACTTC.

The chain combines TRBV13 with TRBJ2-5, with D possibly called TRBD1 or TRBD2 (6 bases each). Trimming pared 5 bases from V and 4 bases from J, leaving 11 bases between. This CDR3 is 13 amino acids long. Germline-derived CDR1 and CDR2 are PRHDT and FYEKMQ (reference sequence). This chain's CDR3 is CASSPQGGETQYF. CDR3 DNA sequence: TGTGCCAGCAGCCCACAGGGAGGAGAGACCCAGTACTTC.

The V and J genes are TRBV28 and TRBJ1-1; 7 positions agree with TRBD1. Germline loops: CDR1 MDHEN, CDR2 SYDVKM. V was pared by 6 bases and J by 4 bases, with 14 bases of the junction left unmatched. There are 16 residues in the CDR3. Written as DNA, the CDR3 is TGTGCCAGCAGACCCCTGCGGTCAGGGGGGATCACTGAAGCTTTCTTT. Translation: CASRPLRSGGITEAFF.

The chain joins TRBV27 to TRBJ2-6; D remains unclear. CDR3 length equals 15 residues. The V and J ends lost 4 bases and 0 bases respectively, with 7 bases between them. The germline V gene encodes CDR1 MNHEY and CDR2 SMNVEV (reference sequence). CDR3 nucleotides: TGTGCCAGCAGTTCAGTGATCTCTGGGGCCAACGTCCTGACTTTC. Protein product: CASSSVISGANVLTF.

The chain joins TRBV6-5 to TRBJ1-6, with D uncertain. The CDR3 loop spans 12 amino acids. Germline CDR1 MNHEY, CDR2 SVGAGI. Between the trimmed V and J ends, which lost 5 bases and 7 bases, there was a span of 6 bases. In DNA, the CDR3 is TGTGCCAGCAGTCAGGACAATTCACCCCTCCACTTT. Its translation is CASSQDNSPLHF.